This T cell receptor beta chain was found in a study of cytomegalovirus exposure and HLA in healthy donors. The study's findings and limits: Later on, an analysis found that several of the most significant clusters appeared to be linked to common viral pathogens, which included parvovirus B19. Later work found most CMV-associated TCR beta chains apparently HLA-restricted.

A note on this clone: Antigen unknown.

The PCR ran on 60 Vbeta and 13 Jbeta primers. The table came from immunoSEQ multiplex PCR; TCRdb's copy has only in-frame clones and leaves some out. The sample lists some 190,000 clones; 80% were seen once. CDR3 size: 13 residues. V was trimmed by 5 bases and J by 5 bases, leaving 12 bases between them. Germline-derived CDR1 and CDR2 are SGHTA and FQGNSA. The chain couples TRBV7-2 to TRBJ1-2; no clear D. The receptor's source is a girl under 18 in good health and CMV-seropositive. Sequences were obtained from PBMCs. The CDR3 DNA is TGTGCCAGCAGCACTGCTCCGGGGTATGGCTACACCTTC. This codes for CASSTAPGYGYTF.